This TCR beta chain was obtained from a study of CD8 T cells in ankylosing spondylitis (dated by TCRdb to the late 2010s). Regarding the complete study: To find TCR variants linked to disease, the study profiled T cell receptor beta repertoires in ankylosing spondylitis patients and healthy donors. The full study cohort was made up of 25 to 30 ankylosing spondylitis patients and roughly 98 healthy donors. Peripheral blood was sampled, and synovial fluid was additionally collected from ankylosing spondylitis patients. Results the study describes overall, beyond this receptor: Significant enrichment of the disease-linked clones was reported in matched synovial fluid samples from ankylosing spondylitis patients. A TCR beta motif made up of eight highly homologous amino acid variants appeared to be characteristic of blood from ankylosing spondylitis patients. The disease-linked clones showed a CD8+ phenotype and occurred at relatively low frequencies in peripheral blood. Some motif variants were previously reported in synovial fluid and blood of reactive arthritis patients, suggesting common disease-initiation mechanisms.

With respect to this clonotype: This clone's antigen is unknown. Base-call qualities are not available, and no considerably larger clone is one nucleotide away.

Instrument used: Illumina HiSeq 2500. Quantitative 5'-RACE with molecular barcodes was used to prepare TCR beta libraries. The authors' analysis ran thus. To identify disease-linked TCR variants, a new computational method was used, one built on a probabilistic model of VDJ rearrangement. Clones were called with MiXCR by TCRdb after fastp trimmed the public reads at Q25, and only in-frame beta chains were retained. Entries are consolidated by CDR3 protein sequence, retaining the most common genes and DNA. None of the V and J calls come from the authors' own analysis; TCRdb made them. For this sample the table gives about 360,000 distinct CDR3 sequences, of which over 12% were detected only once. Approximately 1% of the sample is held by the ten biggest clonotypes. The TCR originated in a male donor with ankylosing spondylitis or in good health (not recorded which). Sequencing was done on a sample of blood, either unsorted or a sorted T cell fraction (not recorded which).

Here the CDR3 is given as CAWSRASGAGELFF. Read as DNA, the sequence is TGTGCCTGGAGTCGGGCTAGCGGGGCCGGGGAGCTGTTTTTT. The rearranged chain carries TRBV30 and TRBJ2-2; 9 central nucleotides agree with TRBD2. Ends trimmed: V by 2 bases, J by 6 bases; bases unmatched to a gene: 4. Via the germline V gene (reference sequence), CDR1 is GTSNPN and CDR2 SVGIG. The CDR3 goes from the cysteine to the phenylalanine over 14 residues. The retained sequence is limited to the CDR3, 42 bases, with the frame set at the first base.